This T cell receptor beta chain was sequenced during a study of T cells after yellow fever vaccination. Study-wide context: Preparation of fractions with low cell numbers was performed using SMART-Seq v4 Ultra Low Input. General study results and limits: Most primary-vaccination clones reappeared after the booster (around 95% CD4, about 90% CD8). FACS-sorted repertoires could harbor abundant contaminating bulk-population clonotypes.

Template switching by 5'RACE produced TCR cDNA, adding a universal primer site and UMIs. TCRdb passed the 5' RACE reads through MiXCR, listing each CDR3 protein once. Among 500,000 to 650,000 distinct CDR3 sequences listed, 13% were seen once. Turning to this clonotype: Its antigen remains unknown.

Germline assignment: CDR1 SGHAT and CDR2 FQDESV (reference sequence). The CDR3 loop spans 21 amino acids. J gave up 2 bases and V 1 base, and 15 bases lay outside the gene matches. The sequencing used PBMCs, collected on the day of the yellow fever booster vaccination. The chain is built from TRBV11-1 and TRBJ2-1, with TRBD2 identical over 12 bases. This receptor was taken from a man under 40 who received the YFV17D yellow fever vaccine. In nucleotides, the CDR3 is TGTGCCAGCAGCTTAGACGGGTCGGCTAGCGGGAGGGCCGACCCCTACAATGAGCAGTTCTTC. Its translation is CASSLDGSASGRADPYNEQFF.